These 28 T cell receptor beta chains were sequenced from one sample in a study of blood T cells in healthy people across ages. Primers used in a second PCR of about 7 to 11 cycles were a sample-barcoded 5' primer and a J-beta primer mix. TCRdb used MiXCR to reprocess the 5' RACE reads, holding one entry per CDR3 protein. This table holds roughly 1 million distinct CDR3 sequences, 20% to 25% found once. Separately, the same data were catalogued under a study of T cells of mothers and their children.

The sequencing sample was made of blood. These receptors were obtained from a girl aged 2 to 10 in good health.

The sample holds a few counts of this clonotype. CDR3 region: CASEDSGTDTQYF. The CDR3 DNA reads as TGCGCCAGCGAAGACAGCGGCACAGATACGCAGTATTTT. This chain uses TRBV5-1 with TRBJ2-3, with D perhaps TRBD1 (5 bases). In germline, CDR1 is SGHRS, CDR2 YFSETQ. This CDR3 has 13 residues. Between the trimmed V and J ends, which lost 7 bases and 1 base, there was a span of 10 bases.

To note about this clonotype: One junction end does not reproduce the germline sequence, and a read error may be involved. This chain links TRBV5-6 with TRBJ2-6; D may be TRBD1 (6 bases). The V gene's germline CDR1 is SGHDT and CDR2 YYEEEE. This CDR3 region has 22 residues. The CDR3 DNA reads as TGCGCCAGCAGCCGAATATGGCGAATAATGGACAGAGCCTCCTCTGGGGCCAACGTCCTGACTTTC. It codes for CASSRIWRIMDRASSGANVLTF.

V gene TRBV4-3 combines with J gene TRBJ2-1, with no clear D. V was trimmed by 4 bases and J by 5 bases, leaving 12 bases between them. There are 14 residues in the CDR3. CDR1 and CDR2 from the germline V gene are LGHNA and YSLEER. In DNA form, the CDR3 reads TGCGCCAGCAGCCGATCGATGGTCGACAATGAGCAGTTCTTC. Translation gives CASSRSMVDNEQFF.

A remark on this clonotype: Germline and junction disagree at one end, which may indicate a read error. The V and J genes are TRBV7-9 and TRBJ2-5, with a possible D match to TRBD2 (5 bases). The length of the CDR3 is 11 residues. Germline CDR1 is SEHNR and CDR2 is FQNEAQ (reference sequence). CDR3 sequence reads: CASRLSETQYF. For the CDR3, the DNA is TGCGCCAGCAGACTAAGCGAGACCCAGTACTTC. Supplemented by reference TRBV7-9 and TRBJ2-5, the full variable domain reads DTGVSQNPRHKITKRGQNVTFRCDPISEHNRLYWYRQTLGQGPEFLTYFQNEAQLEKSRLLSDRFSAERPKGSFSTLEIQRTEQGDSAMYLCASRLSETQYFGPGTRLLVL.

This clonotype was seen only a few times. The gene calls are TRBV29-1 and TRBJ2-1; a weak D match, TRBD1 (6 bases). The tail of the sequence fits TRBJ2-5 better, so the J call may be wrong. The germline V gene encodes CDR1 SQVTM and CDR2 ANQGSEA. The CDR3 has 13 amino acids. The CDR3 here is CSVYRQVQETQYF. CDR3 bases: TGCAGCGTTTACAGACAGGTTCAAGAGACCCAGTACTTC.

This clonotype was recorded many times. V and J are TRBV27 and TRBJ2-1; D not resolved. Per germline, CDR1 MNHEY and CDR2 SMNVEV (reference sequence). V was trimmed by 5 bases and J by 3 bases, leaving 5 bases between them. This CDR3 is 12 amino acids long. The CDR3 nucleotides are TGTGCCAGCAGTGATGGCTACAATGAGCAGTTCTTC. The encoded protein is CASSDGYNEQFF.

This chain links TRBV5-1 with TRBJ2-3, with D possibly being TRBD1 (6 bases). CDR1 and CDR2 (germline): SGHRS, YFSETQ. The CDR3 contains 14 residues. The ends were cut back, 0 bases at V and 2 bases at J, with 7 bases in the middle. CDR3 DNA: TGCGCCAGCAGCTTGGAGGGGGACACAGATACGCAGTATTTT. Translating it yields CASSLEGDTDTQYF.

This clonotype showed up just a few times. The chain couples TRBV3-1 to TRBJ2-7; 8 bases map to TRBD2. This CDR3 spans 16 amino acids. With 0 bases clipped from V and 5 bases from J, the junction kept 9 bases outside the gene matches. Germline V lookup: CDR1 LGHDT, CDR2 YNNKEL (reference sequence). CDR3 protein: CASSQDRGGGPDEQYF. The CDR3 DNA reads as TGTGCCAGCAGCCAAGACCGTGGCGGGGGGCCCGACGAGCAGTACTTC.

The V gene is TRBV4-3, the J gene TRBJ2-1; 8 nucleotides align to TRBD1. The trim removed 0 bases at V and 14 bases at J, leaving 6 bases unmatched. CDR3 size: 13 residues. The germline gives CDR1 LGHNA, CDR2 YSLEER. The CDR3 here is CASSQDRSGGKFF. CDR3 sequence (DNA): TGCGCCAGCAGCCAAGATAGGTCAGGGGGCAAGTTCTTC.

This clonotype was detected only a few times. This sequence joins TRBV6-5 and TRBJ2-7; TRBD1 is a possible D gene (6 bases). This CDR3 has 16 residues. V was trimmed by 4 bases and J by 6 bases, leaving 22 bases between them. Germline assignment: CDR1 MNHEY and CDR2 SVGAGI. CDR3 bases: TGTGCCAGCAGTTCCCTATGGACAGAAAAAGACACCGAGCAGTACTTC. Amino acid sequence: CASSSLWTEKDTEQYF.

The J gene is TRBJ1-3, the V gene TRBV3-1; TRBD1 might be the D (5 bases). V was cut by 4 bases and J by 9 bases, with 19 bases left in between. This CDR3 has 15 amino acids. Germline values: CDR1 LGHDT, CDR2 YNNKEL (reference sequence). The CDR3 region has the DNA TGTGCCAGCAGCCCTCGGGGAAGGGGTCCGGGCACCATATATTTT. Residues: CASSPRGRGPGTIYF.

V is TRBV12-3 or TRBV12-4 and J is TRBJ2-1, with D possibly being TRBD1 (6 bases). The CDR3 totals 14 residues. Trimming stripped 8 bases from V and 2 bases from J, with 13 bases between. The CDR3 DNA is TGTGCCAGCGGTTACGGGACACCCTACAATGAGCAGTTCTTC. Translating gives CASGYGTPYNEQFF.

The chain combines TRBV5-1 with TRBJ2-2, with D possibly being TRBD1 (6 bases). Trimming removed 5 bases at V and 4 bases at J, with 9 bases between. CDR1 is SGHRS and CDR2 is YFSETQ in the germline V gene. The CDR3 consists of 13 residues. The CDR3 loop is CASRPDSTGELFF. For the CDR3, the DNA is TGCGCCAGCAGGCCGGACAGCACCGGGGAGCTGTTTTTT.

This clonotype has just a few counts. The chain combines TRBV7-9 with TRBJ1-2; no clear D. With 2 bases removed from V and 2 bases from J, the gap between germline ends came to 12 bases. The germline CDR1 and CDR2 sequences are SEHNR and FQNEAQ (reference sequence). This CDR3 has 15 amino acids. The CDR3: CASSLISDPNYGYTF. The CDR3 DNA reads TGTGCCAGCAGCTTAATAAGCGACCCCAACTATGGCTACACCTTC. The variable domain in full, completed from reference TRBV7-9 and TRBJ1-2, reads DTGVSQNPRHKITKRGQNVTFRCDPISEHNRLYWYRQTLGQGPEFLTYFQNEAQLEKSRLLSDRFSAERPKGSFSTLEIQRTEQGDSAMYLCASSLISDPNYGYTFGSGTRLTVV.

J is TRBJ2-1 and V is TRBV11-2; D is undetermined. V was cut by 5 bases and J by 0 bases, with 23 bases left in between. The CDR3 has 19 residues. CDR1 is SGHAT, CDR2 FQNNGV, per germline. CDR3 nucleotides: TGTGCCAGCAGCCTTTTCCCCCTCCTTCACGTGGCCTCCTACAATGAGCAGTTCTTC. It is translated as CASSLFPLLHVASYNEQFF. Based on the CDR3 plus reference TRBV11-2 and TRBJ2-1, the full variable domain is EAGVAQSPRYKIIEKRQSVAFWCNPISGHATLYWYQQILGQGPKLLIQFQNNGVVDDSQLPKDRFSAERLKGVDSTLKIQPAKLEDSAVYLCASSLFPLLHVASYNEQFFGPGTRLTVL.

CDR3 sequence (DNA): TGTGCCATCAGTGAAAGTGAAGCCTACGAGCAGTACTTC. As protein: CAISESEAYEQYF. The J gene is TRBJ2-7, the V gene TRBV10-3; D is unclear. The CDR3 is 13 residues long. Germline CDR1 is ENHRY and CDR2 is SYGVKD. Trimming stripped 3 bases from V and 2 bases from J, with 8 bases between.

There are a few counts of this clonotype. J is TRBJ2-1 and V is TRBV7-9; D ambiguous. Per germline, CDR1 SEHNR and CDR2 FQNEAQ (reference sequence). The CDR3 runs to 13 residues. Trimming stripped 6 bases from V and 6 bases from J, with 12 bases between. The CDR3 region is CASSAYLSNEQFF. The CDR3 nucleotides are TGTGCCAGCAGTGCGTACCTTTCCAATGAGCAGTTCTTC.

The rearrangement joins TRBV29-1 to TRBJ1-3, with D perhaps matching TRBD1 (5 bases). The germline gives CDR1 SQVTM, CDR2 ANQGSEA. The germline V and J ends were trimmed by 3 bases and 6 bases, with 9 bases remaining between them. The CDR3 covers 12 residues. The CDR3, as DNA: TGCAGCGTTGAGGGGCAGCCAAACACCATATATTTT. It codes for CSVEGQPNTIYF.

This clonotype was seen a handful of times. J is TRBJ1-4 and V is TRBV11-2; 7 nucleotides agree with TRBD1. Germline V gene lookup returns CDR1 SGHAT and CDR2 FQNNGV. The CDR3 runs to 15 residues. The V and J ends lost 1 base and 6 bases, in that order; junction bases with no gene match: 5. The CDR3 sequence is CASSLGAGGHEKLFF. The CDR3 nucleotides read TGTGCCAGCAGCTTAGGGGCAGGGGGACATGAAAAACTGTTTTTT.

This clonotype has a handful of counts. The V call is TRBV20-1, the J call TRBJ1-2; D possibly corresponds to TRBD1 (5 bases). V was clipped by 2 bases and J by 1 base, with 11 bases between them. Germline loops: CDR1 DFQATT, CDR2 SNEGSKA (reference sequence). The CDR3 contains 14 residues. The CDR3 sequence: CSARSRTFNYGYTF. The CDR3 region has the DNA TGCAGTGCTAGATCGAGGACATTTAACTATGGCTACACCTTC.

V gene TRBV12-3 or TRBV12-4 combines with J gene TRBJ1-4; no reliable D call. The ends were cut back, 3 bases at V and 8 bases at J, with 7 bases in the middle. This CDR3 is 12 amino acids long. The CDR3 region is CASSLTSEKLFF. The CDR3 bases are TGTGCCAGCAGTTTGACCTCAGAAAAACTGTTTTTT.

This clonotype was seen more than once but under ten times. V and J are TRBV6-2 or TRBV6-3 and TRBJ2-7, with 10 nucleotides matching TRBD1. Germline CDR1 reads MNHEY; CDR2 reads SVGEGT. V lost 6 bases to trimming and J lost 2 bases; unmatched junction nucleotides: 7. The CDR3 consists of 15 residues. DNA of the CDR3: TGTGCCAGCAGGGATGGGACAGGGGACCCCTACGAGCAGTACTTC. It yields the protein CASRDGTGDPYEQYF.

This clonotype has a handful of counts. The rearrangement links TRBV14 to TRBJ2-7; unclear D gene. V was cut by 0 bases and J by 2 bases, with 8 bases left in between. Germline V gives CDR1 SGHDN, CDR2 FVKESK. The length of the CDR3 is 14 residues. CDR3 in amino acids: CASSQDLTTYEQYF. The CDR3 DNA sequence: TGTGCCAGCAGCCAAGATTTAACAACCTACGAGCAGTACTTC.

This clonotype was seen a few times. The chain recombines TRBV15 with TRBJ2-3; 7 bases line up with TRBD1. Germline lookup yields CDR1 LNHNV and CDR2 YYDKDF (reference sequence). Trimming took 9 bases from V and 3 from J; bases not matched to a gene: 6. There are 13 residues in the CDR3. The chain's CDR3 is CATDQGETDTQYF. DNA for the CDR3: TGTGCCACGGACCAGGGGGAAACAGATACGCAGTATTTT.

This clonotype came up a few times. V and J are TRBV6-5 and TRBJ1-2, with D tentatively TRBD1 (5 bases). Trimming removed 6 bases at V and 4 bases at J, with 21 bases between. Germline CDR1 reads MNHEY; CDR2 reads SVGAGI. CDR3 length: 16 residues. The CDR3 coding sequence is TGTGCCAGCAGCCGCTCAGGGCAGCAACCTATCTATGGCTACACCTTC. Protein product: CASSRSGQQPIYGYTF.

The rearrangement uses TRBV20-1 and TRBJ1-2; 7 positions match TRBD1. CDR1 is DFQATT and CDR2 is SNEGSKA in the germline V gene (reference sequence). Losses at the gene ends were 5 bases for V and 6 bases for J; bases not matched to a gene: 12. The CDR3 is 14 residues long. DNA for the CDR3: TGCAGTGCTCCTGAACAAGGGGGCGCGAATGGCTACACCTTC. Translated, it gives CSAPEQGGANGYTF.

This clonotype was seen only a few times. V gene TRBV7-9 combines with J gene TRBJ2-5; D not certain. Judging by the DNA end, TRBJ2-7 fits better; the J call may be wrong. The CDR3 consists of 14 residues. Germline V gene data show CDR1 as SEHNR and CDR2 as FQNEAQ (reference sequence). The CDR3 protein is CASSFSDPSYEQYF. CDR3 sequence (DNA): TGTGCCAGCAGCTTCAGTGATCCCTCCTACGAGCAGTACTTC.

A remark on this clonotype: The junction shows a germline mismatch at one end, possibly a read error. The CDR3: CATSRGSGASTDTQYF. In nucleotides, the CDR3 is TGTGCCACCAGCAGAGGAAGCGGTGCTAGCACAGATACGCAGTACTTT. The V gene is TRBV15, the J gene TRBJ2-3; tentative D call: TRBD2 (5 bases). CDR1 is LNHNV, CDR2 YYDKDF, per germline (reference sequence). The CDR3 extends over 16 amino acids.